This T cell receptor beta chain was obtained from a study of T-cell memory formation after mild COVID-19. From 5'RACE with constant-segment primers came TCR alpha and TCR beta cDNA libraries that carried sample barcodes and UMIs. Each CDR3 protein gets one entry after TCRdb re-called the 5' RACE reads with MiXCR. Counted here are a few hundred thousand distinct CDR3 sequences, about 17% occurring once; the ten biggest clones make up approximately 21%. Trimming shortened V by 3 bases and J by 8 bases, and 17 bases separated the two germline ends. The CDR3 sequence is 15 residues long. The germline gives CDR1 LGHNA, CDR2 YSLEER.

Material for sequencing was PBMCs or a T cell subset sorted from them (not recorded which). V usage is TRBV4-3 and J usage is TRBJ2-1; D is uncertain. The source is a young man who had mild COVID-19 (a few samples of this study predate the infection). Cell type and time point are not known. CDR3 nucleotides: TGCGCCAGCAGCCAGGAGAGAGTAATACGCTATGAGCAGTTCTTC. It encodes CASSQERVIRYEQFF.